This T cell receptor beta chain appears in the sequencing data of a study of CD8 T cells in ankylosing spondylitis. Study findings and constraints: Clones linked to disease were reported to show significant enrichment in matched ankylosing spondylitis synovial fluid.

This clonotype was recorded many times. Its specificity is unknown. CDR1 is MNHEY, CDR2 SMNVEV, per germline (reference sequence). The CDR3 consists of 15 residues. V gave up 5 bases and J gave up 0 bases; unmatched junction bases: 7. Quantitative 5'-RACE with molecular barcodes generated TCR beta libraries. TCRdb re-derived calls from the 5' RACE reads in MiXCR, one entry per CDR3 protein. The sample has fewer than 400,000 distinct CDR3 sequences, roughly 14% seen once. V gene TRBV27 combines with J gene TRBJ2-7; TRBD2 agrees at 7 bases. The receptor was isolated from a male donor with ankylosing spondylitis or in good health (not recorded which). Sequenced material: blood, either unsorted or a sorted T cell fraction (not recorded which). As DNA, the CDR3 is TGTGCCAGCAGTAGAGCGGGACTCTCCTCCTACGAGCAGTACTTC. Its protein product is CASSRAGLSSYEQYF.